The 16 T cell receptor beta chains reported below all come from one sample, sequenced in a study of T cell responses to AZD1222 COVID-19 vaccine. The method was immunoSEQ multiplex PCR; TCRdb's version includes in-frame clones alone and lacks a portion of them. The data contain 95,000 to 100,000 clones, more than 70% of them seen just once; the ten biggest clones take up more than 1.2%. The source material was peripheral blood, sampled on day 0 of AZD1222 vaccination. The origin of the receptors is an adult in good health.

The genes are TRBV10-3 and TRBJ2-3; 8 nucleotides match TRBD2. V trimming: 4 bases; J trimming: 2 bases; junction bases outside the gene matches: 11. CDR1 ENHRY and CDR2 SYGVKD come from the germline V gene. The CDR3 is 17 amino acids. The CDR3 sequence is CAISGTSTASSTDTQYF. The CDR3 coding sequence is TGTGCCATCAGTGGGACTAGCACGGCCTCCTCCACAGATACGCAGTATTTT.

This chain links TRBV15 with TRBJ2-1, with 10 positions matching TRBD2. The V gene's germline CDR1 is LNHNV and CDR2 YYDKDF (reference sequence). This CDR3 is built from 14 residues. After removal of 3 bases from V and 6 bases from J, the junction contained 2 bases not matched to a gene. The CDR3 is CATSRPSGSNEQFF. CDR3 nucleotides: TGTGCCACCAGCAGGCCTAGCGGGAGCAATGAGCAGTTCTTC.

V gene TRBV24-1 combines with J gene TRBJ2-1, with D unclear. The CDR3 covers 13 residues. Germline V gene sequence: CDR1 KGHDR, CDR2 SFDVKD. The germline V and J ends were trimmed by 4 bases and 8 bases, with 11 bases remaining between them. The CDR3 sequence: CATSDPGIHEQFF. As DNA, the CDR3 is TGTGCCACCAGTGACCCCGGCATACATGAGCAGTTCTTC.

The gene calls are TRBV7-9 and TRBJ2-7; D not certain. The CDR3 has 13 residues. Germline V gene data show CDR1 as SEHNR and CDR2 as FQNEAQ (reference sequence). Trimming pared 5 bases from V and 2 bases from J, leaving 10 bases between. CDR3 in amino acids: CASSPRAPYEQYF. DNA for the CDR3: TGTGCCAGCAGCCCCCGGGCTCCCTACGAGCAGTACTTC.

The genes are TRBV30 and TRBJ2-7; 7 bases map to TRBD1. CDR1 is GTSNPN and CDR2 is SVGIG in the germline V gene (reference sequence). Unmatched junction bases numbered 9, after V lost 1 base and J lost 12 bases. The CDR3 runs to 12 residues. CDR3 in amino acids: CAWSAVQGLRYF. The CDR3 DNA follows: TGTGCCTGGAGTGCAGTACAGGGGCTCAGGTACTTC. Together with reference TRBV30 and TRBJ2-7, the CDR3 gives the full variable domain: SQTIHQWPATLVQPVGSPLSLECTVEGTSNPNLYWYRQAAGRGLQLLFYSVGIGQISSEVPQNLSASRPQDRQFILSSKKLLLSDSGFYLCAWSAVQGLRYFGPGTRLTVT.

The chain uses TRBV11-2 and TRBJ2-7; 8 bases line up with TRBD2. With 4 bases clipped from V and 3 bases from J, the junction kept 11 bases outside the gene matches. CDR3 length equals 16 residues. Germline assignment: CDR1 SGHAT and CDR2 FQNNGV. The DNA of the CDR3 is TGTGCCAGCAGCTCACCTTGGCTAGCGGGTAACTACGAGCAGTACTTC. Its translation is CASSSPWLAGNYEQYF.

V gene TRBV5-1 combines with J gene TRBJ1-1, with D uncertain. Germline V gives CDR1 SGHRS, CDR2 YFSETQ. The CDR3 runs to 13 residues. With 1 base removed from V and 8 bases from J, the gap between germline ends came to 12 bases. Written as DNA, the CDR3 is TGCGCCAGCAGCTTGTCACCCAGTGAGGAAGCTTTCTTT. Translated, it gives CASSLSPSEEAFF.

The chain has TRBV4-2 and TRBJ1-1; D gene ambiguous. The CDR3 has 12 amino acids. Trimming removed 4 bases at V and 11 bases at J, with 14 bases between. The germline V gene encodes CDR1 LGHNA and CDR2 YNFKEQ. This chain's CDR3 is CASSPLGGGAFF. The CDR3 DNA follows: TGTGCCAGCAGCCCCTTGGGTGGTGGGGCTTTCTTT.

This clone appeared a single time. The chain recombines TRBV15 with TRBJ2-7; D is uncertain. Trimming took 4 bases from V and 7 from J, leaving 11 bases between them. CDR1 LNHNV and CDR2 YYDKDF come from the germline V gene (reference sequence). This CDR3 is built from 12 residues. CDR3 amino acids: CATSTWGREQYF. CDR3 nucleotide sequence: TGTGCCACCAGCACTTGGGGAAGGGAGCAGTACTTC. The full variable domain, completed using reference TRBV15 and TRBJ2-7, is DAMVIQNPRYQVTQFGKPVTLSCSQTLNHNVMYWYQQKSSQAPKLLFHYYDKDFNNEADTPDNFQSRRPNTSFCFLDIRSPGLGDTAMYLCATSTWGREQYFGPGTRLTVT.

This sequence joins TRBV4-1 and TRBJ2-7, with D possibly TRBD1 on 5 matching bases. The V and J ends lost 0 bases and 1 base respectively, with 10 bases between them. Germline CDR1 is MGHRA and CDR2 is YSYEKL. The CDR3 covers 15 residues. CDR3 sequence (DNA): TGCGCCAGCAGCCAAGACCAGGGTAGTTCCTACGAGCAGTACTTC. Protein product: CASSQDQGSSYEQYF.

J is TRBJ1-5 and V is TRBV6-6; weak D call: TRBD1 (5 bases). The CDR3 loop spans 16 amino acids. The V end lost 1 base, the J end lost 4 bases, and 14 bases lay between the germline ends. Looked up from germline, CDR1 is MNHNY and CDR2 is SVGAGI (reference sequence). The CDR3 nucleotides read TGTGCCAGCAGTTACTTACCGGGACCCGGGAATCAGCCCCAGCATTTT. As protein: CASSYLPGPGNQPQHF.

This chain's CDR3 is CASSFEGGRYTEAFF. Written as DNA, the CDR3 is TGTGCCAGCAGCTTCGAGGGGGGTCGGTACACTGAAGCTTTCTTT. The J gene is TRBJ1-1, the V gene TRBV7-8; possibly TRBD1 for D (6 bases). CDR1 and CDR2 from the germline V gene are SGHVS and FQNEAQ. This CDR3 contains 15 residues. Trimming took 3 bases from V and 3 from J, leaving 14 bases between them.

The chain uses TRBV5-8 and TRBJ1-5; D uncertain. Between the trimmed V and J ends, which lost 0 bases and 4 bases, there was a span of 11 bases. The germline V gene encodes CDR1 SGHTS and CDR2 YDEGEE. CDR3 size: 15 residues. In DNA form, the CDR3 reads TGTGCCAGCAGCTTGGGGCAGGAACGTAATCAGCCCCAGCATTTT. It codes for CASSLGQERNQPQHF.

This clone was detected a few times. The chain uses TRBV6-2 or TRBV6-3 and TRBJ1-1; no clear D gene. Germline V gene lookup returns CDR1 MNHEY and CDR2 SVGEGT. Between the trimmed V and J ends, which lost 0 bases and 0 bases, there was a span of 8 bases. This CDR3 comprises 15 residues. The CDR3 protein is CASSYSTQLNTEAFF. CDR3 nucleotide sequence: TGTGCCAGCAGTTACTCGACACAGCTGAACACTGAAGCTTTCTTT.

The chain recombines TRBV21-1 with TRBJ2-7; the DNA was not used to check the table's D call, TRBD2. TRBV21-1 is reported as a pseudogene. The CDR3 consists of 18 residues. The CDR3 is CASRPRLTSGPSDYEQYF. CDR3 DNA sequence: TGTGCCAGCAGGCCCCGGTTAACTAGCGGGCCCAGTGACTACGAGCAGTACTTC.

V and J are TRBV7-2 and TRBJ2-5, with D possibly matching TRBD2 (5 bases). The germline V gene encodes CDR1 SGHTA and CDR2 FQGNSA. The CDR3 is 16 residues long. V was clipped by 1 base and J by 5 bases, with 17 bases between them. CDR3 protein: CASSLVRQGGRETQYF. Written as DNA, the CDR3 is TGTGCCAGCAGCTTAGTCCGGCAAGGCGGGCGGGAGACCCAGTACTTC.